This TCR beta chain was sequenced for a study of vaccination effects on CD4 cells after COVID-19. CDR3 length: 17 amino acids. V was trimmed by 4 bases and J by 0 bases, leaving 15 bases between them. The germline V gene encodes CDR1 SGHTA and CDR2 FQGNSA. About this clone: The antigen remains undetermined.

Regarding the study as a whole: Few convalescent patients were studied, and early post-infection samples were lacking.

Libraries were prepared by immunoSEQ multiplex PCR; TCRdb keeps only in-frame clonotypes and omits some of them. The sample consists of tens of thousands of clones, more than 70% of them appearing once. The ViraFEST assay expanded antigen-specific CD4+ T cells with viral peptide pools before sequencing. Upon completion of around eleven days in culture, CD4+ T cells were isolated. Absence of prior SARS-CoV-2 infection characterized the vaccine recipients, who showed negative nucleocapsid antibodies. Each culture had half its medium swapped for IL-2 medium on days 3 and 7. The genes are TRBV7-2 and TRBJ1-4; D is uncertain. This specimen was CD4+ T cells from PBMCs cultured with HCoV-NL63 spike peptides, taken before COVID-19 vaccination. This sequence originates from a human donor who received a COVID-19 vaccine. The CDR3 DNA follows: TGTGCCAGCAGCTCCACCGCGCGGGGTACAACTAATGAAAAACTGTTTTTT. Its translation is CASSSTARGTTNEKLFF.